This entry features one T cell receptor beta chain sequence. The authors extracted RNA and reverse transcribed it into cDNA as the sequencing template. Profiled with immunoSEQ multiplex PCR; TCRdb holds only in-frame clones, not every one. The sample includes roughly 250,000 clones, around 64% of them seen just once. Treatment given: oral pan-JAK inhibitor, 5-10 mg twice daily. Trimming cost V 2 bases and J 0 bases, with 5 bases left between them. The CDR3 extends over 15 amino acids. Germline assignment: CDR1 SNHLY and CDR2 FYNNEI. The entry originates in a study of CD8+ T cells in alopecia areata. V and J are TRBV2 and TRBJ2-6; D is uncertain. This specimen was CD4+ T cells sorted from blood, taken at approximately week 51, from a patient treated with tofacitinib. The clonotype comes from a human donor with alopecia areata. The CDR3 coding sequence is TGTGCCAGCAGTGAATTCAGCTCTGGGGCCAACGTCCTGACTTTC. Amino acid sequence: CASSEFSSGANVLTF.